This entry lists 14 T cell receptor beta chains sequenced from one sample in a study of cytomegalovirus exposure and HLA in healthy donors. Here immunoSEQ multiplex PCR was the method, and the copy in TCRdb shows in-frame clones only, minus some. The table shows 220,000 or so clones, with around 90% occurring only once. The sequenced material came from PBMCs. The receptors stem from a woman under 30 in good health and CMV-seropositive.

This sequence joins TRBV27 and TRBJ1-1; 8 bases fit TRBD1. J lost 6 bases, V lost 5 bases, and 23 bases had no gene match. CDR3 size: 19 residues. CDR1 and CDR2 from the germline V gene are MNHEY and SMNVEV (reference sequence). Written as DNA, the CDR3 is TGTGCCAGCAGTAGAAAACCCACAGGGGGGAGCTTCAGTAGCGCTGAAGCTTTCTTT. Its protein is CASSRKPTGGSFSSAEAFF.

This clone was counted only a few times. V gene TRBV29-1 combines with J gene TRBJ1-2; 7 nucleotides agree with TRBD1. Germline CDR1 SQVTM, CDR2 ANQGSEA. With 7 bases clipped from V and 4 bases from J, the junction kept 6 bases outside the gene matches. The CDR3 length is 12 residues. This chain's CDR3 is CSAGGQLYGYTF. The CDR3 DNA follows: TGCAGCGCTGGGGGACAGCTCTATGGCTACACCTTC.

This clone has a single count. The rearrangement links TRBV10-3 to TRBJ1-1, with 7 nucleotides matching TRBD1. From germline, CDR1 is ENHRY and CDR2 SYGVKD. The CDR3 is 16 amino acids. Losses at the gene ends were 7 bases for V and 1 base for J; bases not matched to a gene: 12. DNA for the CDR3: TGTGCCATCACCGAAGGGACAGTCGCGAGGAACACTGAAGCTTTCTTT. The encoded protein is CAITEGTVARNTEAFF.

This clone was observed a handful of times. V usage is TRBV11-2 and J usage is TRBJ2-1, with 8 bases matching TRBD2. V was pared by 1 base and J by 9 bases, with 8 bases of the junction left unmatched. Per germline, CDR1 SGHAT and CDR2 FQNNGV. This CDR3 spans 15 amino acids. The CDR3 bases are TGTGCCAGCAGCTTAGGTACGGGAGGGCCAATTGAGCAGTTCTTC. Translation: CASSLGTGGPIEQFF. Using reference TRBV11-2 and TRBJ2-1 for the parts outside the CDR3, the full variable domain is EAGVAQSPRYKIIEKRQSVAFWCNPISGHATLYWYQQILGQGPKLLIQFQNNGVVDDSQLPKDRFSAERLKGVDSTLKIQPAKLEDSAVYLCASSLGTGGPIEQFFGPGTRLTVL.

The sample holds a few counts of this clone. The V and J genes are TRBV5-4 and TRBJ1-2; no definite D call. The CDR3 runs 14 residues. Deletions cut 4 bases from V and 3 bases from J, with 13 bases between. Germline assignment: CDR1 SGHNT and CDR2 YYREEE (reference sequence). CDR3 residues: CASSGRRGDYGYTF. DNA for the CDR3: TGTGCCAGCAGCGGACGACGGGGAGACTATGGCTACACCTTC.

This clone appeared a single time. The chain uses TRBV4-1 and TRBJ2-1; the D is unclear. V lost 4 bases and J 5 bases, leaving 9 bases between the germline ends. Germline V gene lookup returns CDR1 MGHRA and CDR2 YSYEKL. The CDR3 is made up of 13 amino acids. CDR3 in amino acids: CASSPEGDNEQFF. The CDR3 region has the DNA TGCGCCAGCAGCCCCGAAGGAGACAATGAGCAGTTCTTC.

The chain couples TRBV19 to TRBJ2-7; D uncertain. Trimming took 3 bases from V and 2 from J, leaving 11 bases between them. The CDR3 is 14 residues long. Germline values: CDR1 LNHDA, CDR2 SQIVND (reference sequence). CDR3 sequence reads: CASSISRSTYEQYF. CDR3 bases: TGTGCCAGTAGTATTTCCAGGTCAACCTACGAGCAGTACTTC.

V and J are TRBV9 and TRBJ2-2; 7 bases line up with TRBD2. J lost 1 base, V lost 4 bases, and 7 bases had no gene match. The length of the CDR3 is 16 residues. CDR1 and CDR2 from the germline V gene are SGDLS and YYNGEE. The CDR3 loop reads CASSPPGLMNTGELFF. The CDR3 DNA reads TGTGCCAGCAGCCCTCCGGGACTAATGAACACCGGGGAGCTGTTTTTT.

This chain links TRBV27 with TRBJ2-3; D might be TRBD2 (5 bases). Trimming cost V 4 bases and J 2 bases, with 22 bases left between them. CDR3 size: 18 residues. Per germline, CDR1 MNHEY and CDR2 SMNVEV (reference sequence). The CDR3 loop is CASSSTSVSGKLTDTQYF. The CDR3 DNA reads as TGTGCCAGCAGTTCTACCTCAGTCTCCGGGAAGCTCACAGATACGCAGTATTTT.

The chain couples TRBV15 to TRBJ2-3; 8 nucleotides match TRBD1. CDR3 length: 14 residues. CDR1 and CDR2 (germline): LNHNV, YYDKDF (reference sequence). The trim removed 3 bases at V and 3 bases at J, leaving 2 bases unmatched. The chain's CDR3 is CATSSWTGTDTQYF. For the CDR3, the DNA is TGTGCCACCAGCAGCTGGACAGGGACAGATACGCAGTATTTT.

The chain has TRBV5-1 and TRBJ2-2, with 8 positions matching TRBD1. With V trimmed by 5 bases and J by 1 base, 10 bases remained unmatched. Germline CDR1 SGHRS, CDR2 YFSETQ. The CDR3 sequence is 17 residues long. The CDR3 sequence: CASRSEAGTGNTGELFF. The CDR3 DNA sequence: TGCGCCAGCAGGAGCGAAGCCGGGACAGGGAACACCGGGGAGCTGTTTTTT.

The J gene is TRBJ2-5, the V gene TRBV10-1; 10 nucleotides agree with TRBD1. Germline V gives CDR1 WNHNN, CDR2 SYGVQD (reference sequence). V shed 3 bases, J shed 1 base, and the junction held 8 bases outside the gene matches. The CDR3 consists of 17 residues. CDR3 protein: CASSEIRDRGIQETQYF. CDR3 DNA sequence: TGCGCCAGCAGTGAAATCCGGGACAGGGGAATCCAAGAGACCCAGTACTTC.

This clone appeared a few times. The V call is TRBV28, the J call TRBJ1-2, with 8 bases lining up with TRBD1. V lost 5 bases, J lost 5 bases, and 4 bases stayed unmatched. Germline CDR1 is MDHEN and CDR2 is SYDVKM. This CDR3 is built from 13 residues. CDR3 nucleotides: TGTGCCAGCAGTCCACAGGGGGTGTATGGCTACACCTTC. Its protein product is CASSPQGVYGYTF.

The chain uses TRBV29-1 and TRBJ2-1; 10 positions agree with TRBD2. The length of the CDR3 is 14 residues. V gave up 3 bases and J gave up 8 bases; unmatched junction bases: 7. Germline V CDR1 and CDR2: SQVTM, ANQGSEA. The CDR3 nucleotides are TGCAGCGTTGATCTCCCTAGCGGGAGATATGAGCAGTTCTTC. This encodes CSVDLPSGRYEQFF.